The 24 T cell receptor beta chains below all came from one sample that was sequenced in a study of cytomegalovirus exposure and HLA in healthy donors. The PCR used 60 Vbeta and 13 Jbeta primers. TCRdb's table, derived via immunoSEQ multiplex PCR, lists solely in-frame clones and lacks some. The profile covers 84,000 or so clones, with around 77% appearing a single time and about 3.5% taken by the ten largest. Sequencing was performed on PBMCs. All receptors derive from a man aged 45-60 years in good health and CMV-seronegative.

The V and J genes are TRBV13 and TRBJ1-2, with 7 nucleotides matching TRBD1. The J segment lost 5 bases and the V segment lost 0 bases, leaving 3 bases of the junction unmatched. The CDR3 runs to 14 residues. CDR1 is PRHDT and CDR2 is FYEKMQ in the germline V gene (reference sequence). The CDR3 DNA reads TGTGCCAGCAGCTTAGGGGACAGGCCATATGGCTACACCTTC. Its protein is CASSLGDRPYGYTF.

This chain connects TRBV5-6 to TRBJ1-4; D might be TRBD1 (6 bases). Per germline, CDR1 SGHDT and CDR2 YYEEEE. The germline V and J ends were trimmed by 4 bases and 0 bases, with 13 bases remaining between them. The CDR3 has 16 amino acids. DNA of the CDR3: TGTGCCAGCAGCGGATGGACAGCCGCAACTAATGAAAAACTGTTTTTT. Translated, it gives CASSGWTAATNEKLFF.

The CDR3 loop reads CASGSSGAANEKLFF. DNA for the CDR3: TGTGCTAGTGGTTCCTCAGGGGCGGCTAATGAAAAACTGTTTTTT. V usage is TRBV12-5 and J usage is TRBJ1-4; D is possibly TRBD1 (6 bases). Germline loops: CDR1 LGHNT, CDR2 FRNRAP. CDR3 length: 15 residues. The germline V and J ends were trimmed by 4 bases and 3 bases, with 12 bases remaining between them.

The CDR3: CASSQDAAGLAKNIQYF. CDR3 sequence (DNA): TGCGCCAGCAGCCAAGATGCGGCGGGCTTAGCCAAAAACATTCAGTACTTC. The rearrangement uses TRBV4-1 and TRBJ2-4, with TRBD2 as a possible D gene (5 bases). The V end lost 0 bases, the J end lost 0 bases, and 12 bases lay between the germline ends. This CDR3 comprises 17 residues. Germline V CDR1 and CDR2: MGHRA, YSYEKL.

This rearrangement joins TRBV6-1 to TRBJ2-7; the D gene is possibly TRBD1 (6 bases). This CDR3 is built from 13 residues. V lost 8 bases to trimming and J lost 4 bases, with 15 bases between them. Germline V gene sequence: CDR1 MNHNS, CDR2 SASEGT. CDR3 region: CASSLITGYEQYF. DNA for the CDR3: TGTGCCAGCTCACTCATAACAGGGTACGAGCAGTACTTC.

The V gene is TRBV5-1, the J gene TRBJ2-5, with D perhaps matching TRBD1 (5 bases). Per germline, CDR1 SGHRS and CDR2 YFSETQ. V dropped 0 bases and J dropped 3 bases, with 9 bases sitting between them. The CDR3 has 14 residues. In DNA form, the CDR3 reads TGCGCCAGCAGCTTGGTAGGGGTAAAAGAGACCCAGTACTTC. It translates to CASSLVGVKETQYF.

The V gene is TRBV9, the J gene TRBJ2-1; perhaps TRBD1 as D (6 bases). Germline V gives CDR1 SGDLS, CDR2 YYNGEE. The CDR3 spans 15 residues. V dropped 0 bases and J dropped 4 bases, with 11 bases sitting between them. The CDR3 DNA is TGTGCCAGCAGCGTAGCGGCAGGACAGTACAATGAGCAGTTCTTC. Translated: CASSVAAGQYNEQFF.

This chain connects TRBV5-4 to TRBJ1-6; no firm D call. V was clipped by 0 bases and J by 7 bases, with 14 bases between them. Germline V gives CDR1 SGHNT, CDR2 YYREEE (reference sequence). This CDR3 region has 16 residues. DNA of the CDR3: TGTGCCAGCAGCTTGGCCGCGGGGAATAGGAATTCACCCCTCCACTTT. Its protein product is CASSLAAGNRNSPLHF.

The chain has TRBV25-1 and TRBJ2-7; D is ambiguous. V shed 4 bases and J shed 4 bases, with 20 bases lying between them. Per germline, CDR1 MGHDK and CDR2 SYGVNS. This CDR3 contains 16 residues. Here the CDR3 reads CASSVSSPIKEYEQYF. The CDR3 DNA reads as TGTGCCAGCAGTGTATCTTCCCCTATAAAAGAATACGAGCAGTACTTC.

To note about this clone: One end of the junction varies from germline; a read error may be responsible. This chain uses TRBV7-9 with TRBJ2-7, with 10 bases fitting TRBD1. The germline gives CDR1 SEHNR, CDR2 FQNEAQ (reference sequence). This CDR3 is built from 18 residues. DNA for the CDR3: TGTTCCAGCAGTCATAGGGGGGGACAGGGGTTGCTGTCCTACGAGCAGTACTTC. Translated: CSSSHRGGQGLLSYEQYF.

The chain employs TRBV11-2 and TRBJ1-6, with D unclear. The CDR3 is 13 residues long. The V and J ends lost 3 bases and 9 bases respectively, with 9 bases between them. CDR1 is SGHAT, CDR2 FQNNGV, per germline. The CDR3 loop is CASSFSSGSPLHF. CDR3 coding DNA: TGTGCCAGCAGCTTTTCTTCCGGTTCACCCCTCCACTTT.

The chain links TRBV2 to TRBJ2-3; D might be TRBD2 (6 bases). Per the germline V gene, CDR1 is SNHLY and CDR2 is FYNNEI. This CDR3 region has 18 residues. The V end lost 6 bases, the J end lost 6 bases, and 28 bases lay between the germline ends. CDR3 bases: TGTGCCAGCAGGAACCCGGTGGGGAGGAGGGGAATCGGGGATACGCAGTATTTT. Its protein is CASRNPVGRRGIGDTQYF. The full variable domain, completed using reference TRBV2 and TRBJ2-3, is EPEVTQTPSHQVTQMGQEVILRCVPISNHLYFYWYRQILGQKVEFLVSFYNNEISEKSEIFDDQFSVERPDGSNFTLKIRSTKLEDSAMYFCASRNPVGRRGIGDTQYFGPGTRLTVL.

The rearrangement uses TRBV19 and TRBJ2-4; perhaps TRBD1 as D (5 bases). V was shortened by 1 base and J by 0 bases, with 10 bases between the two germline ends. The CDR3 runs to 16 residues. Germline lookup yields CDR1 LNHDA and CDR2 SQIVND (reference sequence). For the CDR3, the DNA is TGTGCCAGTAGTATAGGGGGCGGAGTAGCCAAAAACATTCAGTACTTC. Protein: CASSIGGGVAKNIQYF.

The chain employs TRBV4-2 and TRBJ2-4; D perhaps matches TRBD2 (6 bases). CDR1 is LGHNA, CDR2 YNFKEQ, per germline. V was shortened by 4 bases and J by 7 bases, with 14 bases between the two germline ends. The CDR3 covers 14 residues. This CDR3 reads CASSPELGGNIQYF. CDR3 sequence (DNA): TGTGCCAGCAGCCCGGAGCTGGGGGGTAACATTCAGTACTTC.

V is TRBV4-1 and J is TRBJ2-2, with D perhaps matching TRBD1 (6 bases). The CDR3 is 16 amino acids. V was shortened by 0 bases and J by 4 bases, with 12 bases between the two germline ends. CDR1 is MGHRA and CDR2 is YSYEKL in the germline V gene. The DNA for the CDR3 is TGCGCCAGCAGCCAAGATCAAGGACAGATCACCGGGGAGCTGTTTTTT. It is translated as CASSQDQGQITGELFF.

Turning to this clone: A read error may produce the germline difference seen at one junction end. This chain links TRBV7-9 with TRBJ2-7; D is ambiguous. This CDR3 has 12 residues. Germline CDR1 and CDR2: SEHNR and FQNEAQ (reference sequence). CDR3 amino acids: CSSSLVHYEQYF. The CDR3, as DNA: TGTTCCAGCAGCTTAGTACACTACGAGCAGTACTTC.

This chain connects TRBV7-3 to TRBJ2-1; D might be TRBD1 (7 bases). The CDR3 runs to 14 residues. Germline CDR1 reads SGHTA; CDR2 reads FQGTGA. The V end was cut by 5 bases, the J end by 5 bases, with 13 bases between. The CDR3 nucleotides are TGTGCCAGCAGCCGACAGGGACTGGACAATGAGCAGTTCTTC. It is translated as CASSRQGLDNEQFF.

The chain uses TRBV9 and TRBJ2-3; tentatively, D is TRBD1 (6 bases). The germline V gene has CDR1 SGDLS and CDR2 YYNGEE. This CDR3 region has 16 residues. Trimming took off 4 bases at V and 0 bases at J, with 15 bases between the two ends. The CDR3 here is CASSSRTALSTDTQYF. The CDR3 bases are TGTGCCAGCAGCTCCCGGACAGCGCTAAGCACAGATACGCAGTATTTT.

This clone has just a few counts. The rearrangement joins TRBV6-1 to TRBJ1-4; 9 bases match TRBD1. V dropped 1 base and J dropped 7; count of bases not matched to a gene: 1. In germline, CDR1 is MNHNS, CDR2 SASEGT. The CDR3 runs to 14 residues. The CDR3: CASSEGTGVEKLFF. CDR3 nucleotides: TGTGCCAGCAGTGAAGGGACAGGGGTTGAAAAACTGTTTTTT.

This chain joins TRBV5-4 and TRBJ2-7, with unresolved D. The CDR3 totals 14 residues. CDR1 and CDR2 (germline): SGHNT, YYREEE (reference sequence). Trimming took off 4 bases at V and 1 base at J, with 12 bases between the two ends. The CDR3 loop is CASSLTGESYEQYF. CDR3 DNA: TGTGCCAGCAGCCTGACTGGTGAATCCTACGAGCAGTACTTC. Based on the CDR3 plus reference TRBV5-4 and TRBJ2-7, the full variable domain is ETGVTQSPTHLIKTRGQQVTLRCSSQSGHNTVSWYQQALGQGPQFIFQYYREEENGRGNFPPRFSGLQFPNYSSELNVNALELDDSALYLCASSLTGESYEQYFGPGTRLTVT.

The rearrangement uses TRBV11-3 and TRBJ1-2; D remains unclear. Germline assignment: CDR1 SGHNT and CDR2 YENEEA. The CDR3 length is 15 residues. V was trimmed by 1 base and J by 5 bases, leaving 14 bases between them. The CDR3 bases are TGTGCCAGCAGCTTAGGAGGCAGCTCTCCTTATGGCTACACCTTC. Protein sequence: CASSLGGSSPYGYTF.

This clone was counted only a few times. The chain combines TRBV6-5 with TRBJ2-5; D remains unclear. This CDR3 is built from 12 residues. Trimming cost V 7 bases and J 2 bases, with 8 bases left between them. CDR1 is MNHEY, CDR2 SVGAGI, per germline. The CDR3 protein is CASMAPQETQYF. In nucleotides, the CDR3 is TGTGCCAGCATGGCTCCACAAGAGACCCAGTACTTC.

The chain joins TRBV4-1 to TRBJ1-4; D is unclear. V was clipped by 3 bases and J by 4 bases, with 18 bases between them. Germline CDR1 MGHRA, CDR2 YSYEKL. The length of the CDR3 is 17 residues. The CDR3 protein is CASSQPYRLSNNEKLFF. CDR3 nucleotide sequence: TGCGCCAGCAGCCAGCCTTACCGACTGAGCAATAATGAAAAACTGTTTTTT.

This clone came up once. The V gene is TRBV5-1, the J gene TRBJ2-2; D gene uncertain. Germline lookup yields CDR1 SGHRS and CDR2 YFSETQ. V lost 0 bases and J lost 5, with 5 bases in between. The length of the CDR3 is 13 residues. The CDR3 reads CASSLDRTGELFF. CDR3 in DNA: TGCGCCAGCAGCTTGGACAGAACCGGGGAGCTGTTTTTT.